The clone carrying this TCR beta chain has ten or more counts. Regarding time point: pre-sensitization, week 0. The treatment is: therapeutic diphenylcyclopropenone sensitization with weekly scalp DPC. This specimen belongs to a study of human T cells and chemical hapten exposure. The V and J ends lost 5 bases and 0 bases, in that order; junction bases with no gene match: 3. The CDR3 sequence is 15 residues long. Germline V gene sequence: CDR1 SGHVS, CDR2 FQNEAQ. One entry per CDR3 protein, called by TCRdb with MiXCR from the RACE reads. The sample comprises tens of thousands of distinct CDR3 sequences, around 6.6% of which are singletons, and approximately 1.6% rests with the top ten.

The sequence was obtained from a woman aged 30 to 39 with alopecia areata. Some clones in this sample may be carry-over from other donors' samples. The input for sequencing was whole blood, taken in connection with sensitization to the hapten diphenylcyclopropenone (DPC). This chain uses TRBV7-8 with TRBJ2-3; 9 bases are a match to TRBD1. DNA for the CDR3: TGTGCCAGCAGCCTCGGACAGGGGAGCACAGATACGCAGTATTTT. Amino acids: CASSLGQGSTDTQYF.